Shown below are 30 T cell receptor beta chains from a single sample sequenced in a study of blood T cell repertoires in COVID-19. Assay: immunoSEQ multiplex PCR; the TCRdb copy retains only in-frame clones and omits some. The sample holds some 83,000 clones, approximately 80% seen once. Sample: peripheral blood. These receptors originate from a man aged 45-65 years with acute or convalescent COVID-19.

The V gene is TRBV10-3, the J gene TRBJ1-5; 8 bases align to TRBD1. The CDR3 covers 14 residues. Per germline, CDR1 ENHRY and CDR2 SYGVKD. V was pared by 5 bases and J by 7 bases, with 7 bases of the junction left unmatched. CDR3 region: CAISNRTGNQPQHF. The CDR3 region has the DNA TGTGCCATCAGTAATCGGACAGGGAACCAGCCCCAGCATTTT.

V and J are TRBV2 and TRBJ1-5; TRBD1 is a possible D gene (5 bases). CDR1 is SNHLY, CDR2 FYNNEI, per germline. This CDR3 spans 15 amino acids. V shed 8 bases and J shed 2 bases, with 16 bases lying between them. CDR3 sequence: CASEEGRLGNQPQHF. CDR3 nucleotide sequence: TGTGCCAGCGAGGAGGGGCGCCTTGGCAATCAGCCCCAGCATTTT. The variable domain in full, with the rest retrieved from reference TRBV2 and TRBJ1-5, is EPEVTQTPSHQVTQMGQEVILRCVPISNHLYFYWYRQILGQKVEFLVSFYNNEISEKSEIFDDQFSVERPDGSNFTLKIRSTKLEDSAMYFCASEEGRLGNQPQHFGDGTRLSIL.

The chain links TRBV5-1 to TRBJ1-1; tentatively, D is TRBD1 (5 bases). Germline-derived CDR1 and CDR2 are SGHRS and YFSETQ. V lost 0 bases to trimming and J lost 0 bases, with 9 bases between them. The CDR3 covers 15 residues. The CDR3 is CASSLAGGMNTEAFF. The CDR3 nucleotides read TGCGCCAGCAGCTTGGCGGGGGGGATGAACACTGAAGCTTTCTTT.

The V gene is TRBV19, the J gene TRBJ2-2, with 7 bases that match TRBD1. This CDR3 region has 16 residues. V lost 5 bases to trimming and J lost 3 bases; unmatched junction nucleotides: 9. Germline CDR1 and CDR2: LNHDA and SQIVND (reference sequence). CDR3 in amino acids: CASSPLRDSHTGELFF. DNA of the CDR3: TGTGCCAGTAGTCCTCTCCGGGACAGCCACACCGGGGAGCTGTTTTTT.

The chain combines TRBV4-1 with TRBJ1-1, with 7 bases matching TRBD1. The germline V gene has CDR1 MGHRA and CDR2 YSYEKL. The length of the CDR3 is 19 residues. Trimming cost V 2 bases and J 5 bases; bases outside gene matches: 20. CDR3 sequence reads: CASSQNEETGMIWRTEAFF. CDR3 nucleotides: TGCGCCAGCAGCCAAAACGAAGAGACAGGGATGATTTGGAGGACTGAAGCTTTCTTT.

V and J are TRBV11-2 and TRBJ1-1; 7 positions agree with TRBD1. Losses at the gene ends were 6 bases for V and 8 bases for J; bases not matched to a gene: 6. This CDR3 contains 12 residues. Germline V gene data show CDR1 as SGHAT and CDR2 as FQNNGV. The chain's CDR3 is CASSLNRGEAFF. CDR3 bases: TGTGCCAGCAGTTTGAACAGGGGAGAAGCTTTCTTT.

The CDR3 reads CSVGAGQQPQHF. CDR3 bases: TGCAGCGTTGGGGCAGGGCAGCAGCCCCAGCATTTT. This sequence joins TRBV29-1 and TRBJ1-5; D is possibly TRBD1 (5 bases). CDR1 is SQVTM and CDR2 is ANQGSEA in the germline V gene. This CDR3 spans 12 amino acids. V dropped 4 bases and J dropped 7 bases, with 11 bases sitting between them.

This clone was picked up a small number of times. J is TRBJ1-6 and V is TRBV7-3; D call uncertain. This CDR3 has 13 residues. Germline V gene sequence: CDR1 SGHTA, CDR2 FQGTGA. V lost 4 bases, J lost 11 bases, and 12 bases lay in between. As DNA, the CDR3 is TGTGCCAGCAGCTCCCAAGAGGCTACACCCCTCCACTTT. Translation gives CASSSQEATPLHF. The full variable domain, its missing parts supplied by reference TRBV7-3 and TRBJ1-6, is GAGVSQTPSNKVTEKGKYVELRCDPISGHTALYWYRQSLGQGPEFLIYFQGTGAADDSGLPNDRFFAVRPEGSVSTLKIQRTERGDSAVYLCASSSQEATPLHFGNGTRLTVT.

This clone was counted a single time. This sequence joins TRBV6-1 and TRBJ2-7, with TRBD1 identical over 9 bases. With 3 bases clipped from V and 6 bases from J, the junction kept 9 bases outside the gene matches. The CDR3 contains 15 residues. Germline assignment: CDR1 MNHNS and CDR2 SASEGT. CDR3 amino acids: CASSDAGTGTREQYF. CDR3 DNA sequence: TGTGCCAGCAGTGATGCCGGGACAGGGACGCGCGAGCAGTACTTC.

The chain's CDR3 is CASSMTGGLLDTIYF. CDR3 DNA: TGTGCCAGCAGTATGACAGGGGGCCTTTTGGACACCATATATTTT. This sequence joins TRBV6-5 and TRBJ1-3; 10 bases are shared with TRBD1. V was clipped by 5 bases and J by 8 bases; unmatched bases: 9. The CDR3 length is 15 residues. Germline lookup yields CDR1 MNHEY and CDR2 SVGAGI.

The chain carries TRBV4-2 and TRBJ2-7, with TRBD1 matching over 7 bases. The ends lost 4 bases at V and 2 bases at J; junction bases unmatched: 5. The length of the CDR3 is 14 residues. Per the germline V gene, CDR1 is LGHNA and CDR2 is YNFKEQ. Written as DNA, the CDR3 is TGTGCCAGCAGCCTGGGGACAGACACCTACGAGCAGTACTTC. This sequence encodes CASSLGTDTYEQYF.

This sequence joins TRBV2 and TRBJ2-5; tentatively, D is TRBD2 (6 bases). Germline V gene data show CDR1 as SNHLY and CDR2 as FYNNEI. V lost 8 bases and J lost 5, with 9 bases in between. This CDR3 is 11 amino acids long. The chain's CDR3 is CASATSETQYF. CDR3 DNA sequence: TGTGCCAGCGCTACTAGCGAGACCCAGTACTTC. The variable domain in full, completed from reference TRBV2 and TRBJ2-5, reads EPEVTQTPSHQVTQMGQEVILRCVPISNHLYFYWYRQILGQKVEFLVSFYNNEISEKSEIFDDQFSVERPDGSNFTLKIRSTKLEDSAMYFCASATSETQYFGPGTRLLVL.

The V and J genes are TRBV18 and TRBJ1-2; TRBD1 matches at 8 bases. There are 14 residues in the CDR3. V gave up 1 base and J gave up 4 bases; unmatched junction bases: 2. CDR1 is KGHSH and CDR2 is LQKENI in the germline V gene. The CDR3 loop reads CASSPRQGAYGYTF. In DNA, the CDR3 is TGTGCCAGCTCACCACGTCAGGGGGCCTATGGCTACACCTTC.

This clone was recorded only once. The gene calls are TRBV9 and TRBJ2-1, with 13 bases aligning to TRBD2. V lost 4 bases, J lost 3 bases, and 13 bases stayed unmatched. This CDR3 has 19 amino acids. Germline CDR1 reads SGDLS; CDR2 reads YYNGEE. The CDR3 bases are TGTGCCAGCAGCCCGGGGGGACTAGCGGGAAACTACTACTACAATGAGCAGTTCTTC. Translating gives CASSPGGLAGNYYYNEQFF. Supplemented by reference TRBV9 and TRBJ2-1, the full variable domain reads DSGVTQTPKHLITATGQRVTLRCSPRSGDLSVYWYQQSLDQGLQFLIQYYNGEERAKGNILERFSAQQFPDLHSELNLSSLELGDSALYFCASSPGGLAGNYYYNEQFFGPGTRLTVL.

The genes are TRBV19 and TRBJ2-1; tentative D call: TRBD1 (5 bases). Germline V gene data show CDR1 as LNHDA and CDR2 as SQIVND (reference sequence). This CDR3 spans 12 amino acids. V was clipped by 4 bases and J by 8 bases, with 9 bases between them. CDR3 loop: CASSRQGHEQFF. In DNA form, the CDR3 reads TGTGCCAGTAGTAGGCAGGGCCATGAGCAGTTCTTC.

This chain joins TRBV9 and TRBJ2-6; D is perhaps TRBD1 (5 bases). The V and J ends lost 3 bases and 0 bases respectively, with 13 bases between them. The length of the CDR3 is 17 residues. The germline CDR1 and CDR2 sequences are SGDLS and YYNGEE. CDR3 region: CASSDTGAPSGANVLTF. The CDR3 bases are TGTGCCAGCAGCGACACAGGTGCTCCCTCTGGGGCCAACGTCCTGACTTTC. Full variable domain (missing parts from reference TRBV9 and TRBJ2-6): DSGVTQTPKHLITATGQRVTLRCSPRSGDLSVYWYQQSLDQGLQFLIQYYNGEERAKGNILERFSAQQFPDLHSELNLSSLELGDSALYFCASSDTGAPSGANVLTFGAGSRLTVL.

J is TRBJ2-7 and V is TRBV7-2; tentative D call: TRBD1 (5 bases). This CDR3 spans 15 amino acids. In germline, CDR1 is SGHTA, CDR2 FQGNSA. The V gene lost 5 bases and the J gene lost 0 bases, with 14 bases spanning the gap. The CDR3 loop is CASSPRGWNSYEQYF. The CDR3 DNA follows: TGTGCCAGCAGCCCAAGGGGTTGGAACTCCTACGAGCAGTACTTC.

As DNA, the CDR3 is TGTGCCAGCAGCAACCAGGGGGGAGCTGAAGCTTTCTTT. Amino acid sequence: CASSNQGGAEAFF. The chain is built from TRBV7-8 and TRBJ1-1; 7 nucleotides match TRBD1. CDR3 length: 13 residues. In germline, CDR1 is SGHVS, CDR2 FQNEAQ. Trimming at V came to 5 bases and at J to 6 bases, leaving 6 bases not matched to a gene.

V gene TRBV30 combines with J gene TRBJ2-7; the match to TRBD1 covers 7 bases. Unmatched junction bases numbered 2, after V lost 2 bases and J lost 1 base. CDR3 length equals 13 residues. The germline V gene has CDR1 GTSNPN and CDR2 SVGIG (reference sequence). The CDR3 loop reads CAWSKDRSYEQYF. In nucleotides, the CDR3 is TGTGCCTGGAGTAAGGACAGGTCCTACGAGCAGTACTTC.

The V call is TRBV6-5, the J call TRBJ1-6; 8 bases are a match to TRBD1. V dropped 7 bases and J dropped 9; count of bases not matched to a gene: 8. CDR3 length: 14 amino acids. CDR1 and CDR2 from the germline V gene are MNHEY and SVGAGI. CDR3 coding DNA: TGTGCCAGCAACCAGGACAGGGAGGTTTCACCCCTCCACTTT. Translating gives CASNQDREVSPLHF.

This sequence joins TRBV4-1 and TRBJ1-1, with TRBD1 as a possible D gene (5 bases). This CDR3 is built from 17 residues. V was pared by 0 bases and J by 6 bases, with 20 bases between. From germline, CDR1 is MGHRA and CDR2 YSYEKL. The CDR3 reads CASSQDLRGRARSEAFF. CDR3 nucleotide sequence: TGCGCCAGCAGCCAAGATCTCCGAGGCAGGGCCAGGTCTGAAGCTTTCTTT.

V usage is TRBV6-2 or TRBV6-3 and J usage is TRBJ2-3; no clear D. V lost 5 bases, J lost 2 bases, and 11 bases lay in between. The CDR3 consists of 14 residues. In germline, CDR1 is MNHEY, CDR2 SVGEGT. CDR3: CASSPIRPTDTQYF. The CDR3 DNA is TGTGCCAGCAGTCCCATCAGGCCCACAGATACGCAGTATTTT.

V is TRBV2 and J is TRBJ2-2, with TRBD1 as a possible D gene (5 bases). V lost 7 bases, J lost 5 bases, and 14 bases lay in between. The CDR3 has 14 amino acids. Germline CDR1 reads SNHLY; CDR2 reads FYNNEI. The CDR3 coding sequence is TGTGCCAGCACTCCTGACAGAGCTACCGGGGAGCTGTTTTTT. It is translated as CASTPDRATGELFF.

This chain uses TRBV18 with TRBJ2-3, with 10 bases lining up with TRBD1. V shed 2 bases and J 14 bases; nucleotides not matched to a gene: 4. The CDR3 extends over 12 amino acids. Per the germline V gene, CDR1 is KGHSH and CDR2 is LQKENI. CDR3 sequence: CASSPNRDRGYF. CDR3 DNA sequence: TGTGCCAGCTCACCAAATCGGGACAGGGGGTATTTT.

The chain couples TRBV11-2 to TRBJ1-2; 7 nucleotides agree with TRBD1. V shed 4 bases, J shed 0 bases, and the junction held 8 bases outside the gene matches. This CDR3 region has 16 residues. Germline V gene lookup returns CDR1 SGHAT and CDR2 FQNNGV. DNA of the CDR3: TGTGCCAGCAGCTCAGTGGGACAGCGAGCTAACTATGGCTACACCTTC. It specifies CASSSVGQRANYGYTF.

The chain carries TRBV9 and TRBJ1-1; TRBD1 matches 10 bases. Germline-derived CDR1 and CDR2 are SGDLS and YYNGEE. CDR3 length: 16 amino acids. J gave up 0 bases and V 3 bases, and 5 bases lay outside the gene matches. The CDR3, as DNA: TGTGCCAGCAGCGCCCAGACAGGGGGCATGAACACTGAAGCTTTCTTT. This translates into CASSAQTGGMNTEAFF.

The chain links TRBV19 to TRBJ1-3; the D is unclear. Trimming pared 7 bases from V and 4 bases from J, leaving 17 bases between. Germline V gives CDR1 LNHDA, CDR2 SQIVND (reference sequence). CDR3 size: 15 residues. CDR3 bases: TGTGCCAGTACCCCCGGGGAGACGGAAGGAAACACCATATATTTT. Translated: CASTPGETEGNTIYF. Full variable domain (missing parts from reference TRBV19 and TRBJ1-3): DGGITQSPKYLFRKEGQNVTLSCEQNLNHDAMYWYRQDPGQGLRLIYYSQIVNDFQKGDIAEGYSVSREKKESFPLTVTSAQKNPTAFYLCASTPGETEGNTIYFGEGSWLTVV.

The CDR3 coding sequence is TGTGCCAGCAGTTCAGGGGGCTATGGCTACACCTTC. It codes for CASSSGGYGYTF. This chain links TRBV28 with TRBJ1-2; 7 positions match TRBD1. Germline assignment: CDR1 MDHEN and CDR2 SYDVKM. Trimming at V came to 4 bases and at J to 4 bases, leaving 0 bases not matched to a gene. The CDR3 length is 12 residues.

V gene TRBV5-6 combines with J gene TRBJ1-2; TRBD1 matches at 7 bases. The CDR3 contains 18 residues. Germline assignment: CDR1 SGHDT and CDR2 YYEEEE. With 0 bases clipped from V and 8 bases from J, the junction kept 19 bases outside the gene matches. Written as DNA, the CDR3 is TGTGCCAGCAGCTTGGCCTCTGTTGTAACAGGGGCCCTCGGAGGCTACACCTTC. Translated, it gives CASSLASVVTGALGGYTF.

V is TRBV12-3 or TRBV12-4 and J is TRBJ1-2; perhaps TRBD1 as D (5 bases). The CDR3 contains 13 residues. Trimming removed 1 base at V and 2 bases at J, with 5 bases between. CDR3 residues: CASSLDRNYGYTF. CDR3 coding DNA: TGTGCCAGCAGTTTAGACAGGAACTATGGCTACACCTTC.